These T cell receptor beta chains were read from a single sample in a study of T cell responses to AZD1222 COVID-19 vaccine. Assay used: immunoSEQ multiplex PCR; TCRdb lists only in-frame clones, some missing. In the table there are approximately 110,000 clones, 88% of which are singletons. The source was peripheral blood, collected on day 0 of AZD1222 vaccination. Receptors originate from an adult in good health. The CDR3 runs from the conserved cysteine through the conserved F or W. Fields, in order: J gene, D gene, V gene, clone size, CDR3 length, CDR3 protein, CDR3 DNA. D genes are given only for firm matches. Clone size is not always given. Where it is, it says once, few, many or a class for expanded clones.

j_gene: TRBJ2-7; d_gene: TRBD2; v_gene: TRBV5-1; abundance: NA; len: 18; CDR3aa: CASRHWGGGRQIAYEQYF; CDR3nt: TGCGCCAGCAGACATTGGGGGGGCGGGAGGCAAATAGCCTACGAGCAGTACTTC
j_gene: TRBJ2-1; d_gene: NA; v_gene: TRBV7-6; abundance: NA; len: 15; CDR3aa: CASTLRGGYDSEQFF; CDR3nt: TGTGCCAGCACCCTGAGGGGGGGCTATGATAGTGAGCAGTTCTTC
j_gene: TRBJ1-5; d_gene: TRBD1; v_gene: TRBV18; abundance: NA; len: 17; CDR3aa: CASSPPGGQRVNQPQHF; CDR3nt: TGTGCCAGCTCACCACCCGGGGGACAGAGAGTGAATCAGCCCCAGCATTTT
j_gene: TRBJ1-2; d_gene: TRBD1; v_gene: TRBV7-9; abundance: NA; len: 15; CDR3aa: CASSPGTAPNYGYTF; CDR3nt: TGTGCCAGCAGCCCGGGGACAGCACCTAACTATGGCTACACCTTC
j_gene: TRBJ1-6; d_gene: NA; v_gene: TRBV6-2/TRBV6-3; abundance: NA; len: 14; CDR3aa: CASSYSGGPSPLHF; CDR3nt: TGTGCCAGCAGTTACTCGGGCGGCCCTTCACCCCTCCACTTT
j_gene: TRBJ1-1; d_gene: NA; v_gene: TRBV27; abundance: NA; len: 15; CDR3aa: CASSFSDPRGTEAFF; CDR3nt: TGTGCCAGCAGTTTTTCAGACCCCCGGGGGACTGAAGCTTTCTTT
j_gene: TRBJ1-1; d_gene: NA; v_gene: TRBV27; abundance: once; len: 13; CDR3aa: CASRGTVNTEAFF; CDR3nt: TGTGCCAGCAGAGGGACGGTGAACACTGAAGCTTTCTTT
j_gene: TRBJ2-3; d_gene: NA; v_gene: TRBV19; abundance: NA; len: 14; CDR3aa: CASSTPPSTDTQYF; CDR3nt: TGTGCCAGTAGTACCCCTCCTAGCACAGATACGCAGTATTTT
j_gene: TRBJ2-3; d_gene: TRBD1; v_gene: TRBV7-2; abundance: NA; len: 15; CDR3aa: CASSQTGSGTDTQYF; CDR3nt: TGTGCCAGCAGCCAGACAGGGAGTGGAACAGATACGCAGTATTTT
j_gene: TRBJ1-4; d_gene: NA; v_gene: TRBV10-2; abundance: NA; len: 14; CDR3aa: CASNRRGSNEKLFF; CDR3nt: TGCGCCAGCAATCGGAGAGGGAGTAATGAAAAACTGTTTTTT